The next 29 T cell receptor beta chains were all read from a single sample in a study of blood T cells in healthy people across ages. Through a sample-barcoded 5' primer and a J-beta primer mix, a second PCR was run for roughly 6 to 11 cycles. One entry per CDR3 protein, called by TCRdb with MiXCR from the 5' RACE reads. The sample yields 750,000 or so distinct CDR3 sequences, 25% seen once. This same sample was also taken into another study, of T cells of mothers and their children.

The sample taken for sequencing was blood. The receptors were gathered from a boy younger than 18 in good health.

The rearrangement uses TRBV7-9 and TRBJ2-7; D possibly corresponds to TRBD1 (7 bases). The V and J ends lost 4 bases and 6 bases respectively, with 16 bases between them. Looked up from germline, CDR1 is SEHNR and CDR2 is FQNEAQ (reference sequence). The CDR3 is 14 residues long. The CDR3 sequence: CASSSQGRSAEQYF. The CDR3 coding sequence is TGTGCCAGCAGCTCACAGGGGAGGTCGGCCGAGCAGTACTTC.

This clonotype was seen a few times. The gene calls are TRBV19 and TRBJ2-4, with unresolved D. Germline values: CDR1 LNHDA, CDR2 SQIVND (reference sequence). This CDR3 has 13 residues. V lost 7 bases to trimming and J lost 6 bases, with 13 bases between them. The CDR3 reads CASKGVRANIQYF. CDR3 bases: TGTGCCAGTAAAGGCGTTCGTGCAAACATTCAGTACTTC.

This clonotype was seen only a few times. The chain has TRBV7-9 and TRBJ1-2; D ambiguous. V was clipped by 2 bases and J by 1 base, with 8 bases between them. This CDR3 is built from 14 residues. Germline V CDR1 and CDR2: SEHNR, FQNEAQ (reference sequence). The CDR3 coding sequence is TGTGCCAGCAGCTTACTCGACGGTAACTATGGCTACACCTTC. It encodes CASSLLDGNYGYTF.

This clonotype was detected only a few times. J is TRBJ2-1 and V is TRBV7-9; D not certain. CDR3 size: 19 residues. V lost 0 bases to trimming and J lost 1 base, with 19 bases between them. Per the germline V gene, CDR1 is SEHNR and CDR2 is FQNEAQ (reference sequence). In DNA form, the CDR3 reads TGTGCCAGCAGCTTAGCGTTGGGTTATGGTACAGTATCCTACAATGAGCAGTTCTTC. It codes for CASSLALGYGTVSYNEQFF.

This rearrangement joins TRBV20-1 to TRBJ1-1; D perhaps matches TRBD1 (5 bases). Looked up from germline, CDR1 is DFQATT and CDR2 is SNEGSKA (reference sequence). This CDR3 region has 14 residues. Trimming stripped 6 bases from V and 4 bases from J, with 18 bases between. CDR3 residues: CSAATQGDGTEAFF. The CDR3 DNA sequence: TGCAGTGCAGCTACCCAGGGTGACGGCACTGAAGCTTTCTTT.

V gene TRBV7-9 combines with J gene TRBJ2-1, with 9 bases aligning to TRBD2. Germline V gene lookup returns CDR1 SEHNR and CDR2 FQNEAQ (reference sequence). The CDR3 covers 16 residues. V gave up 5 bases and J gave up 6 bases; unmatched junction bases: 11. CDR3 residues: CASSHQAGGLLNEQFF. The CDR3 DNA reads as TGTGCCAGCAGCCATCAGGCGGGGGGGCTACTCAATGAGCAGTTCTTC. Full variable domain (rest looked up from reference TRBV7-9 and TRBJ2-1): DTGVSQNPRHKITKRGQNVTFRCDPISEHNRLYWYRQTLGQGPEFLTYFQNEAQLEKSRLLSDRFSAERPKGSFSTLEIQRTEQGDSAMYLCASSHQAGGLLNEQFFGPGTRLTVL.

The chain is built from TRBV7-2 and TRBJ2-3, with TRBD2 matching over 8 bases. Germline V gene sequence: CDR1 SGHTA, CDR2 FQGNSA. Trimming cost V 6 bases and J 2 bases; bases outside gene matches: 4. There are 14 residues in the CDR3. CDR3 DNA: TGTGCCAGCAGGCTAGCGGGTTTCACAGATACGCAGTATTTT. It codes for CASRLAGFTDTQYF.

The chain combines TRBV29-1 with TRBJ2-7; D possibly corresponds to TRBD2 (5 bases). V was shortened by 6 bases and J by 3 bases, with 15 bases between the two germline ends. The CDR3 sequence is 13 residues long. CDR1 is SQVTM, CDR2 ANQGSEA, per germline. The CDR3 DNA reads TGCAGCGTCCGGGGTACATTGGGCTACGAGCAGTACTTC. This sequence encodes CSVRGTLGYEQYF.

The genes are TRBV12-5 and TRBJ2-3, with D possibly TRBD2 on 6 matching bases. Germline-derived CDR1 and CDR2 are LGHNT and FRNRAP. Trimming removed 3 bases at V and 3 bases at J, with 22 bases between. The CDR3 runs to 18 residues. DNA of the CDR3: TGTGCTAGTGGTTTCAAGGCAGAAAGCGGGCCTACTACAGATACGCAGTATTTT. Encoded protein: CASGFKAESGPTTDTQYF.

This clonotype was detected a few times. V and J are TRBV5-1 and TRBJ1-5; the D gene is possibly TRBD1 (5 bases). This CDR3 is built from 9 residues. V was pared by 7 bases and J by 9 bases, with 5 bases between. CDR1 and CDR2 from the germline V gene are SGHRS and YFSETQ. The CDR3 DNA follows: TGCGCCAGCCAGGGGCCCCAGCATTTT. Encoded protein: CASQGPQHF.

CDR3 protein: CASSSNGYQETQYF. The DNA of the CDR3 is TGTGCCAGCAGTTCTAACGGATACCAAGAGACCCAGTACTTC. The genes are TRBV27 and TRBJ2-5; no clear D. V was cut by 4 bases and J by 0 bases, with 9 bases left in between. Germline CDR1 reads MNHEY; CDR2 reads SMNVEV (reference sequence). There are 14 residues in the CDR3.

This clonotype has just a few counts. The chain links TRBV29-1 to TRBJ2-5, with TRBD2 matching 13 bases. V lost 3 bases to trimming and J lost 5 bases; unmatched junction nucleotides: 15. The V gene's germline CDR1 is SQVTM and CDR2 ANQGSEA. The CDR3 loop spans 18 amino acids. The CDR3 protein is CSVDPGLAGATGRETQYF. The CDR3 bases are TGCAGCGTTGATCCCGGACTAGCGGGGGCCACGGGACGGGAGACCCAGTACTTC. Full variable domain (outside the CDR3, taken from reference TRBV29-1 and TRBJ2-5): SAVISQKPSRDICQRGTSLTIQCQVDSQVTMMFWYRQQPGQSLTLIATANQGSEATYESGFVIDKFPISRPNLTFSTLTVSNMSPEDSSIYLCSVDPGLAGATGRETQYFGPGTRLLVL.

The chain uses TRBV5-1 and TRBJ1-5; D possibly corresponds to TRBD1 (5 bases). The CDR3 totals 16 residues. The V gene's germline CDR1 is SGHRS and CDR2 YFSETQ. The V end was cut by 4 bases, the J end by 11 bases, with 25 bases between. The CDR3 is CASSEKSGTHEAAQHF. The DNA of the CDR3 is TGCGCCAGCAGCGAAAAATCCGGGACCCACGAGGCAGCCCAGCATTTT.

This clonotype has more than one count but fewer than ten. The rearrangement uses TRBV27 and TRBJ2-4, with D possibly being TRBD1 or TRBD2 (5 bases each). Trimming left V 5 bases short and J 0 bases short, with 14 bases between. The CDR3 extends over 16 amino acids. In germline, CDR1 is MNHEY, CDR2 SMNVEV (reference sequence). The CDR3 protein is CASSHVEGLAKNIQYF. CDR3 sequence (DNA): TGTGCCAGCAGTCACGTCGAGGGGCTAGCCAAAAACATTCAGTACTTC.

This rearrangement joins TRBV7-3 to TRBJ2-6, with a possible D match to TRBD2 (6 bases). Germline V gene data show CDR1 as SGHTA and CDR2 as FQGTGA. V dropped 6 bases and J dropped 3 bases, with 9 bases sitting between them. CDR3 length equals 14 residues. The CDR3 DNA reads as TGTGCCAGCAGTGCGGGGCTTGGGGCCAACGTCCTGACTTTC. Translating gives CASSAGLGANVLTF.

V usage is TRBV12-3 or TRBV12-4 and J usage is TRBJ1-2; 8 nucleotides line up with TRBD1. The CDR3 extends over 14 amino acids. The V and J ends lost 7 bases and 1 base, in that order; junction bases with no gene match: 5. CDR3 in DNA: TGTGCCAGCACCCGACAGGGGCTTAACTATGGCTACACCTTC. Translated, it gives CASTRQGLNYGYTF.

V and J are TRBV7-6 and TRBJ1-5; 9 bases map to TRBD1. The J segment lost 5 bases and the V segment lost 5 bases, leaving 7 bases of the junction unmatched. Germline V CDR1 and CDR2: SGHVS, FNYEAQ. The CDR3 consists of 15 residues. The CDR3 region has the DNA TGTGCCAGCAGCCCCGGACAGGGGTTTGATCAGCCCCAGCATTTT. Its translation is CASSPGQGFDQPQHF.

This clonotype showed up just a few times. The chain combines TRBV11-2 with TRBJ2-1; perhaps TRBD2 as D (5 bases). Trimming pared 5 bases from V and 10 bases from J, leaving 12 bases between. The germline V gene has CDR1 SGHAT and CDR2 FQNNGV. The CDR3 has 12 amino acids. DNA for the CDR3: TGTGCCAGCAGCCCCACCCGAGGGGAGCAGTTCTTC. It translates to CASSPTRGEQFF. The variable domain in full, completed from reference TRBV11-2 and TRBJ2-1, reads EAGVAQSPRYKIIEKRQSVAFWCNPISGHATLYWYQQILGQGPKLLIQFQNNGVVDDSQLPKDRFSAERLKGVDSTLKIQPAKLEDSAVYLCASSPTRGEQFFGPGTRLTVL.

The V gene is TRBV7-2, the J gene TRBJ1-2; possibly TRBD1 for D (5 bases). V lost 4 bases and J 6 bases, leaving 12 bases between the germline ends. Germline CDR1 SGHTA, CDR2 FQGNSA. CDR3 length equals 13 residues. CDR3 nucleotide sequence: TGTGCCAGCAGCTCCTACGGGGGTCATGGCTACACCTTC. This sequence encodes CASSSYGGHGYTF.

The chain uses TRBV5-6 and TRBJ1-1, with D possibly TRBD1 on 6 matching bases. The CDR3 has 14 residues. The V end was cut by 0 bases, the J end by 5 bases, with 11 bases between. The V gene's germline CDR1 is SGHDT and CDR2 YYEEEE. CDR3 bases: TGTGCCAGCAGCTTGGTTTGGGGGGCGACTGAAGCTTTCTTT. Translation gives CASSLVWGATEAFF. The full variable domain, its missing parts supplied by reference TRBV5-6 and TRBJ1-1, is DAGVTQSPTHLIKTRGQQVTLRCSPKSGHDTVSWYQQALGQGPQFIFQYYEEEERQRGNFPDRFSGHQFPNYSSELNVNALLLGDSALYLCASSLVWGATEAFFGQGTRLTVV.

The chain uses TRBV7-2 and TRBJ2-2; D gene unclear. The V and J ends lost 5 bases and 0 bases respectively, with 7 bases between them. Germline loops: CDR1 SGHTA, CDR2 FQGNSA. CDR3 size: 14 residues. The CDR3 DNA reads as TGTGCCAGCAGCGTGGGTGCGAACACCGGGGAGCTGTTTTTT. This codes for CASSVGANTGELFF.

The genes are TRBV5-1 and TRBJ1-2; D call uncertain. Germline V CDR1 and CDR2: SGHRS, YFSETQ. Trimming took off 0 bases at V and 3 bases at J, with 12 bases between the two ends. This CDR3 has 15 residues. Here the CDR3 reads CASSLADGLDYGYTF. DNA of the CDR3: TGCGCCAGCAGCTTGGCCGACGGGTTGGACTATGGCTACACCTTC.

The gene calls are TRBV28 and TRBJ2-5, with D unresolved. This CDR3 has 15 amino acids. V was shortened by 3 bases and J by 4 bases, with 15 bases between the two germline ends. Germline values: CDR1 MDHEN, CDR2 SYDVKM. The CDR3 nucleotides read TGTGCCAGCAGTTTTCTCCCGGCAGCCGGAGAGACCCAGTACTTC. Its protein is CASSFLPAAGETQYF.

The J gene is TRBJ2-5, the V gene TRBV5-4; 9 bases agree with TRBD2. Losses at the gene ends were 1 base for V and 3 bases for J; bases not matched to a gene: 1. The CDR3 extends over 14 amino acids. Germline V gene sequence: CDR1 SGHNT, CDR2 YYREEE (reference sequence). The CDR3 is CASSLSSGEETQYF. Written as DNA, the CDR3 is TGTGCCAGCAGCTTGTCTAGCGGGGAAGAGACCCAGTACTTC.

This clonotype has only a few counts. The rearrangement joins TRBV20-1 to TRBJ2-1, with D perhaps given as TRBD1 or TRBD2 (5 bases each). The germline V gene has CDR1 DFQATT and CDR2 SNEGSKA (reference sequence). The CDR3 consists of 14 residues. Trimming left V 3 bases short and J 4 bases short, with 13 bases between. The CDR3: CSARGTWVYNEQFF. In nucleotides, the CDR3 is TGCAGTGCTAGGGGGACCTGGGTGTACAATGAGCAGTTCTTC.

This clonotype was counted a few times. This CDR3 is CASKHRGVMETQYF. CDR3 nucleotides: TGTGCCAGCAAACACAGGGGAGTGATGGAGACCCAGTACTTC. The chain employs TRBV13 and TRBJ2-5; 7 bases map to TRBD1. CDR3 length: 14 residues. Germline CDR1 and CDR2: PRHDT and FYEKMQ (reference sequence). With 7 bases clipped from V and 5 bases from J, the junction kept 10 bases outside the gene matches.

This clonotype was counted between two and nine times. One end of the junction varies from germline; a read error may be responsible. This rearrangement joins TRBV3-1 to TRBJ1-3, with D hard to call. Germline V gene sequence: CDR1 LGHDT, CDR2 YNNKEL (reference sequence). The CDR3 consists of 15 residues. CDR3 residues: CASSHIQMGGDTIYF. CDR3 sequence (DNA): TGTGCCAGCAGCCACATACAAATGGGTGGAGACACCATATATTTT. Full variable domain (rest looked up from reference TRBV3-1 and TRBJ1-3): DTAVSQTPKYLVTQMGNDKSIKCEQNLGHDTMYWYKQDSKKFLKIMFSYNNKELIINETVPNRFSPKSPDKAHLNLHINSLELGDSAVYFCASSHIQMGGDTIYFGEGSWLTVV.

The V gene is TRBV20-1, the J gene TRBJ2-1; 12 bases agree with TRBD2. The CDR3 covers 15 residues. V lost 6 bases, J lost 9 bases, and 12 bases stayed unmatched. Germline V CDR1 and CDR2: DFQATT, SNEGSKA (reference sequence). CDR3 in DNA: TGCAGTGCCCTAACGACTAGCGGGAGTCTCCTTGAGCAGTTCTTC. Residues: CSALTTSGSLLEQFF.

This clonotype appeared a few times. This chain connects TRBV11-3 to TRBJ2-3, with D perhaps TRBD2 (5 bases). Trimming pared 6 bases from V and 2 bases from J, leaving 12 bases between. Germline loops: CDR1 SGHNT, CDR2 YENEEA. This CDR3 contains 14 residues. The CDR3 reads CASSRGSTTDTQYF. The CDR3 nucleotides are TGTGCCAGCAGTCGAGGGTCCACCACAGATACGCAGTATTTT.